The sequence of this TCR beta chain was determined in a study of OX40 agonist ivuxolimab in advanced cancers. Findings and limits, study-wide: Certain nonresponding patients likewise had low normalized T-cell clonal expansion.

Produced via immunoSEQ multiplex PCR; TCRdb's table is partial and in-frame only. The table has about 23,000 clones, 80% to 85% seen once; the top ten hold approximately 14%. About this clone: What it recognizes is unknown.

The starting material was CD4+ or CD8+ T cells sorted from blood, obtained in a trial of the OX40 agonist ivuxolimab. The origin of this receptor is an adult with an advanced solid tumor such as melanoma, head and neck, liver or kidney cancer.

As DNA, the CDR3 is TGTGCCAGCAGCGTAGTCAGCCTGGGGGGGGAGGACAATGAGCAGTTCTTC. Its protein is CASSVVSLGGEDNEQFF. This chain links TRBV9 with TRBJ2-1, with TRBD2 matching 7 bases. This CDR3 region has 17 residues. CDR1 SGDLS and CDR2 YYNGEE come from the germline V gene. The ends lost 0 bases at V and 5 bases at J; junction bases unmatched: 11.